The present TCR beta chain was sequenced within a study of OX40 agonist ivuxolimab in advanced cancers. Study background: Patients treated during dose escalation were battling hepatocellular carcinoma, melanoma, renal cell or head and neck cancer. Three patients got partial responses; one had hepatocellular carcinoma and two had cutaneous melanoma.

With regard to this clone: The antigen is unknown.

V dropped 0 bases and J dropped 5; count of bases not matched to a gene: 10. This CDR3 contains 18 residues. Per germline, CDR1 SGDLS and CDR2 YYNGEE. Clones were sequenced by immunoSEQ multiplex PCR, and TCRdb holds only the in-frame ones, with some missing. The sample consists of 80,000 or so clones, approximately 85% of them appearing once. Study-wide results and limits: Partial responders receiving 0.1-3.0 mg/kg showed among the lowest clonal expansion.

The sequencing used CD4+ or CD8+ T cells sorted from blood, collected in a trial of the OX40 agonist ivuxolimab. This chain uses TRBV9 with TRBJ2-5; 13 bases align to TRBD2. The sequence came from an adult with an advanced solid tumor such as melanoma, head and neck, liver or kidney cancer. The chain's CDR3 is CASSVGVTSGGARETQYF. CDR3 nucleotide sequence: TGTGCCAGCAGCGTAGGGGTAACTAGCGGGGGGGCCCGGGAGACCCAGTACTTC. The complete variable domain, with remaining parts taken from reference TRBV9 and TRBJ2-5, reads DSGVTQTPKHLITATGQRVTLRCSPRSGDLSVYWYQQSLDQGLQFLIQYYNGEERAKGNILERFSAQQFPDLHSELNLSSLELGDSALYFCASSVGVTSGGARETQYFGPGTRLLVL.